The 16 T cell receptor beta chains below come from one sample, sequenced in a study of follicular helper T cells after annual influenza vaccination. The table came from immunoSEQ multiplex PCR; TCRdb's copy has only in-frame clones and leaves some out. Of more than 10,000 clones detected, 70% to 80% appear once; the ten largest clones hold roughly 1%. The sequences come from CXCR5- memory CD4+ T cells sorted from blood, collected 6 weeks after influenza vaccination. Receptors were obtained from an adult who received the influenza vaccine.

The rearrangement uses TRBV29-1 and TRBJ1-1; TRBD1 might be the D (5 bases). The V end lost 7 bases, the J end lost 1 base, and 13 bases lay between the germline ends. This CDR3 has 13 residues. Germline V gives CDR1 SQVTM, CDR2 ANQGSEA. CDR3 in amino acids: CSGAVGGNTEAFF. The CDR3 DNA is TGCAGCGGGGCCGTTGGGGGGAACACTGAAGCTTTCTTT.

This clone was recorded a few times. The gene calls are TRBV6-1 and TRBJ1-5; D unclear. V was pared by 0 bases and J by 9 bases, with 6 bases between. Germline values: CDR1 MNHNS, CDR2 SASEGT. The CDR3 has 12 residues. CDR3 sequence (DNA): TGTGCCAGCAGTGAAGCGGGCGGGCCCCAGCATTTT. This gives the protein CASSEAGGPQHF.

CDR3 nucleotide sequence: TGTGCCAGCAGTGAATGGGTGGGGGGGCCCTACGAGCAGTACTTC. Encoded protein: CASSEWVGGPYEQYF. The chain couples TRBV6-1 to TRBJ2-7; D is perhaps TRBD2 (7 bases). The CDR3 totals 15 residues. Germline V CDR1 and CDR2: MNHNS, SASEGT. Between the trimmed V and J ends, which lost 2 bases and 2 bases, there was a span of 13 bases.

The chain carries TRBV5-8 and TRBJ2-7, with TRBD1 matching over 7 bases. Germline CDR1 SGHTS, CDR2 YDEGEE. V shed 5 bases, J shed 8 bases, and the junction held 16 bases outside the gene matches. The CDR3 is 15 residues long. The CDR3 bases are TGTGCCAGCAGTCCCACAGGGGCGAACCTACGAAAGCAGTACTTC. Translating it yields CASSPTGANLRKQYF.

With respect to this clone: One end of the junction varies from germline; a read error may be responsible. The chain has TRBV2 and TRBJ1-6; no clear D gene. Per germline, CDR1 SNHLY and CDR2 FYNNEI. The CDR3 covers 15 residues. As DNA, the CDR3 is TGTGCCAGCAGCGAAGGACCGATTTATAATTCACCCCTCCACTTT. Translating it yields CASSEGPIYNSPLHF.

The V call is TRBV6-4, the J call TRBJ1-1; D perhaps matches TRBD1 (5 bases). The CDR3 has 13 amino acids. The V and J ends lost 6 bases and 2 bases respectively, with 10 bases between them. Germline CDR1 and CDR2: MRHNA and SNTAGT. CDR3 sequence reads: CASRLTVNTEAFF. The CDR3 DNA follows: TGTGCCAGCAGACTGACAGTTAACACTGAAGCTTTCTTT.

The gene calls are TRBV7-9 and TRBJ2-7, with TRBD1 matching over 8 bases. V shed 7 bases and J 4 bases; nucleotides not matched to a gene: 9. The CDR3 spans 14 residues. Germline V gives CDR1 SEHNR, CDR2 FQNEAQ (reference sequence). CDR3 bases: TGTGCCAGCACCCTCGGGCAGGGGGCGTACGAGCAGTACTTC. This encodes CASTLGQGAYEQYF. Together with reference TRBV7-9 and TRBJ2-7, the CDR3 gives the full variable domain: DTGVSQNPRHKITKRGQNVTFRCDPISEHNRLYWYRQTLGQGPEFLTYFQNEAQLEKSRLLSDRFSAERPKGSFSTLEIQRTEQGDSAMYLCASTLGQGAYEQYFGPGTRLTVT.

The rearrangement joins TRBV18 to TRBJ1-5, with 12 bases lining up with TRBD1. The V and J ends lost 4 bases and 0 bases, in that order; junction bases with no gene match: 10. Germline V gives CDR1 KGHSH, CDR2 LQKENI. The CDR3 spans 19 residues. The CDR3 region has the DNA TGTGCCAGCTCACGGGGACAGGGGGCTAGGCCCTATAGCAATCAGCCCCAGCATTTT. It specifies CASSRGQGARPYSNQPQHF.

V and J are TRBV7-9 and TRBJ2-3; 11 positions match TRBD2. The ends lost 5 bases at V and 2 bases at J; junction bases unmatched: 12. This CDR3 has 18 residues. Germline CDR1 SEHNR, CDR2 FQNEAQ (reference sequence). The CDR3 is CASSPPRTSGPHTDTQYF. CDR3 in DNA: TGTGCCAGCAGCCCTCCCCGGACTAGCGGGCCTCACACAGATACGCAGTATTTT. Based on the CDR3 plus reference TRBV7-9 and TRBJ2-3, the full variable domain is DTGVSQNPRHKITKRGQNVTFRCDPISEHNRLYWYRQTLGQGPEFLTYFQNEAQLEKSRLLSDRFSAERPKGSFSTLEIQRTEQGDSAMYLCASSPPRTSGPHTDTQYFGPGTRLTVL.

This clone was found once. The chain carries TRBV11-3 and TRBJ2-1, with 9 nucleotides matching TRBD1. V was clipped by 4 bases and J by 4 bases; unmatched bases: 14. Germline V gene lookup returns CDR1 SGHNT and CDR2 YENEEA. The length of the CDR3 is 18 residues. For the CDR3, the DNA is TGTGCCAGCAGCTCGCCGTGGACAGGGGAATCCGTTTACAATGAGCAGTTCTTC. Protein sequence: CASSSPWTGESVYNEQFF.

The J gene is TRBJ2-5, the V gene TRBV20-1; D unresolved. Per germline, CDR1 DFQATT and CDR2 SNEGSKA (reference sequence). The CDR3 contains 10 residues. The V end lost 6 bases, the J end lost 8 bases, and 10 bases lay between the germline ends. The CDR3: CSAGPITQYF. CDR3 DNA: TGCAGTGCCGGACCGATAACCCAGTACTTC.

This CDR3 is CASSLNRGTNTEAFF. CDR3 sequence (DNA): TGTGCCAGCAGTTTAAATAGGGGTACAAACACTGAAGCTTTCTTT. The chain combines TRBV27 with TRBJ1-1, with a tentative D call TRBD1 (5 bases). Germline V CDR1 and CDR2: MNHEY, SMNVEV (reference sequence). V was shortened by 2 bases and J by 2 bases, with 12 bases between the two germline ends. The CDR3 totals 15 residues.

V is TRBV6-5 and J is TRBJ2-6; D may be TRBD1 (6 bases). Germline CDR1 is MNHEY and CDR2 is SVGAGI. Trimming took 6 bases from V and 4 from J, leaving 7 bases between them. This CDR3 region has 13 residues. This chain's CDR3 is CASRQGGANVLTF. The CDR3 nucleotides read TGTGCCAGCAGACAGGGCGGGGCCAACGTCCTGACTTTC.

The chain has TRBV5-1 and TRBJ2-2, with D perhaps given as TRBD1 or TRBD2 (6 bases each). CDR3 length equals 14 residues. Per germline, CDR1 SGHRS and CDR2 YFSETQ. The V gene lost 3 bases and the J gene lost 5 bases, with 11 bases spanning the gap. CDR3 sequence: CASSYGGLTGELFF. CDR3 nucleotide sequence: TGCGCCAGCAGCTACGGGGGCTTGACCGGGGAGCTGTTTTTT.

J is TRBJ2-5 and V is TRBV2; D might be TRBD2 (5 bases). V lost 6 bases and J 7 bases, leaving 21 bases between the germline ends. CDR1 is SNHLY and CDR2 is FYNNEI in the germline V gene. The CDR3 extends over 15 amino acids. The CDR3 here is CASSSLGVYRGTQYF. Written as DNA, the CDR3 is TGTGCCAGCAGCTCATTGGGTGTCTACCGGGGGACCCAGTACTTC.

The sample holds a few counts of this clone. The rearrangement links TRBV7-3 to TRBJ1-1, with D perhaps matching TRBD1 (6 bases). CDR3 length: 14 residues. Germline V gene sequence: CDR1 SGHTA, CDR2 FQGTGA. Trimming removed 7 bases at V and 0 bases at J, with 12 bases between. CDR3 region: CASTTGSMNTEAFF. In DNA form, the CDR3 reads TGTGCCAGCACCACAGGGTCCATGAACACTGAAGCTTTCTTT.